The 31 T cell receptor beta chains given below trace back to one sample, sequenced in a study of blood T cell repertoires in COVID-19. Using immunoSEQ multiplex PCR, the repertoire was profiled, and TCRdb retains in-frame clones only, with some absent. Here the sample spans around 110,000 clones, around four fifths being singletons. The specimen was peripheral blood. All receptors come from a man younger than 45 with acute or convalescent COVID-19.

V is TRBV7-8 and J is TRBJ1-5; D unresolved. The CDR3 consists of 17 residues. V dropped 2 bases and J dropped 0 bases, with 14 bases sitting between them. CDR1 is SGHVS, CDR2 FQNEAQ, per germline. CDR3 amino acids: CASSLSHSPYSNQPQHF. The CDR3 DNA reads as TGTGCCAGCAGCTTAAGTCATAGCCCGTATAGCAATCAGCCCCAGCATTTT.

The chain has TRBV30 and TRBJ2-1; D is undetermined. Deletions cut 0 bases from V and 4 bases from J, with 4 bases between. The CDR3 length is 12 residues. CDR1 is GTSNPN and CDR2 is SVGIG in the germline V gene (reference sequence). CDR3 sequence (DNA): TGTGCCTGGAGTGTACTATACAATGAGCAGTTCTTC. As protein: CAWSVLYNEQFF.

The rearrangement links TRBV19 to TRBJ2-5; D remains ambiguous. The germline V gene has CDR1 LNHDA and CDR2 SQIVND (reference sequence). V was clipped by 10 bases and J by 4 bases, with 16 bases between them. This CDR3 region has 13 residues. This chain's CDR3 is CATSAGRGETQYF. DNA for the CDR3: TGTGCCACCTCCGCCGGTAGAGGAGAGACCCAGTACTTC.

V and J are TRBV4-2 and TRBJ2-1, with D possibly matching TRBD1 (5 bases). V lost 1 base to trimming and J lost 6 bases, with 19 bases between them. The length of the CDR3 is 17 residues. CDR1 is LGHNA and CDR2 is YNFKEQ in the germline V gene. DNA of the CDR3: TGTGCCAGCAGCCAAGTTTTATCGACAGAGCTTTTCAATGAGCAGTTCTTC. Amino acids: CASSQVLSTELFNEQFF.

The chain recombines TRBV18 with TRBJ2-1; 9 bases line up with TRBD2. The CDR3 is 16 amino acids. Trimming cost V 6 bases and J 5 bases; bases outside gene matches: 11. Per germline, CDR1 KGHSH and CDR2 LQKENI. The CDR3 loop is CASSISERGVNNEQFF. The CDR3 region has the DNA TGTGCCAGCTCCATCTCAGAGCGGGGGGTTAACAATGAGCAGTTCTTC. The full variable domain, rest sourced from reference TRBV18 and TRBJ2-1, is NAGVMQNPRHLVRRRGQEARLRCSPMKGHSHVYWYRQLPEEGLKFMVYLQKENIIDESGMPKERFSAEFPKEGPSILRIQQVVRGDSAAYFCASSISERGVNNEQFFGPGTRLTVL.

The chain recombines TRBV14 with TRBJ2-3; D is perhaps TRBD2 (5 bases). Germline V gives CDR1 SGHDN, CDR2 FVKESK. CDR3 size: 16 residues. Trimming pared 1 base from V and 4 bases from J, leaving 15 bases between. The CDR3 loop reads CASSQVNGELADTQYF. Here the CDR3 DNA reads TGTGCCAGCAGCCAAGTAAATGGGGAGCTAGCAGATACGCAGTATTTT.

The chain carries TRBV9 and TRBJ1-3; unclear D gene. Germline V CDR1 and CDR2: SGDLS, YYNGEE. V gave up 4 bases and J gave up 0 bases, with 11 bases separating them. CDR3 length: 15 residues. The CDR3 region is CASSSSGGSGNTIYF. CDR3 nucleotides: TGTGCCAGCAGCTCTTCAGGAGGCTCTGGAAACACCATATATTTT. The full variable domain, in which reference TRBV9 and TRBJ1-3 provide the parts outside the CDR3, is DSGVTQTPKHLITATGQRVTLRCSPRSGDLSVYWYQQSLDQGLQFLIQYYNGEERAKGNILERFSAQQFPDLHSELNLSSLELGDSALYFCASSSSGGSGNTIYFGEGSWLTVV.

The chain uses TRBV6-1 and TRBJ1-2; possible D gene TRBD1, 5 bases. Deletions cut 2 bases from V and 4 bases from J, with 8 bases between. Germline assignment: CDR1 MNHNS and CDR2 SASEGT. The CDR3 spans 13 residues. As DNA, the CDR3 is TGTGCCAGCAGTGAATTGGGGGGCTATGGCTACACCTTC. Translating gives CASSELGGYGYTF.

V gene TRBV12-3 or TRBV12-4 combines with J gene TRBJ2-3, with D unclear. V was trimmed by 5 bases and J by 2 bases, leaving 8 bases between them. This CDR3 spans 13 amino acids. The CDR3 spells CASSPRYTDTQYF. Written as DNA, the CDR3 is TGTGCCAGCAGTCCCCGCTACACAGATACGCAGTATTTT.

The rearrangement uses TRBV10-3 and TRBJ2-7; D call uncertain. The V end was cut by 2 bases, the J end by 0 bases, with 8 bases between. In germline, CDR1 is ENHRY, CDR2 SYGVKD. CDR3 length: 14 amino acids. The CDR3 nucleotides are TGTGCCATCAGTGAGGGCATAACCTCCTACGAGCAGTACGTC. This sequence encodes CAISEGITSYEQYV.

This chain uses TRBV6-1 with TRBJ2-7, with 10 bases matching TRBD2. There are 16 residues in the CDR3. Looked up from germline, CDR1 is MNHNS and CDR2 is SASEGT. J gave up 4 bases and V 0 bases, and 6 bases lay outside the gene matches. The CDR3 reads CASSEALILAGYEQYV. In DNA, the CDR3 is TGTGCCAGCAGTGAAGCGCTCATACTAGCGGGGTACGAGCAGTACGTC.

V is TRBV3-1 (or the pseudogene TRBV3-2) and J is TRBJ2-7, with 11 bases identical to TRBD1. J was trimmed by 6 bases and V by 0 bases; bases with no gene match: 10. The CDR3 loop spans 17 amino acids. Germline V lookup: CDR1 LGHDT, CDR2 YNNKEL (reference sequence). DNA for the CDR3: TGTGCCAGCAGCCAAGAGGTTCGGACAGGGGGCTTGGTCGAGCAGTACTTC. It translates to CASSQEVRTGGLVEQYF.

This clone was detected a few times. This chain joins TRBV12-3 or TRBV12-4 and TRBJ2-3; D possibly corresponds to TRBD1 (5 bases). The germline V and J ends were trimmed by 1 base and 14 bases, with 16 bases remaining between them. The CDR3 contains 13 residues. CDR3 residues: CASSLDGRAPGYF. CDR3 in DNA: TGTGCCAGCAGTTTAGACGGCAGGGCCCCAGGGTATTTT.

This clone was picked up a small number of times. In DNA form, the CDR3 reads TGTGCCTGGAGTGTAAGCGCGACAGGGACCGGCTACACCTTC. Residues: CAWSVSATGTGYTF. The V call is TRBV30, the J call TRBJ1-2; the match to TRBD1 covers 7 bases. The CDR3 runs to 14 residues. V trimming: 0 bases; J trimming: 8 bases; junction bases outside the gene matches: 9. The V gene's germline CDR1 is GTSNPN and CDR2 SVGIG (reference sequence).

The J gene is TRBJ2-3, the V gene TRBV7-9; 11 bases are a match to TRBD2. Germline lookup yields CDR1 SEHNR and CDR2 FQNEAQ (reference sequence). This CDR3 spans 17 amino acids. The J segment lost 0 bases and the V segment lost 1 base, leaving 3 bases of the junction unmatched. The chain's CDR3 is CASSLGGLAVSTDTQYF. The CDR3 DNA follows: TGTGCCAGCAGCTTAGGGGGACTAGCGGTCAGCACAGATACGCAGTATTTT. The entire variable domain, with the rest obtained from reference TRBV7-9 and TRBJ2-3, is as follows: DTGVSQNPRHKITKRGQNVTFRCDPISEHNRLYWYRQTLGQGPEFLTYFQNEAQLEKSRLLSDRFSAERPKGSFSTLEIQRTEQGDSAMYLCASSLGGLAVSTDTQYFGPGTRLTVL.

The CDR3 DNA is TGTGCCAGCAGCTCGACAGGGCCCTATGGCTACACCTTC. Its protein is CASSSTGPYGYTF. The chain has TRBV11-2 and TRBJ1-2; 7 positions match TRBD1. J was trimmed by 4 bases and V by 4 bases; bases with no gene match: 3. The CDR3 totals 13 residues. CDR1 and CDR2 (germline): SGHAT, FQNNGV.

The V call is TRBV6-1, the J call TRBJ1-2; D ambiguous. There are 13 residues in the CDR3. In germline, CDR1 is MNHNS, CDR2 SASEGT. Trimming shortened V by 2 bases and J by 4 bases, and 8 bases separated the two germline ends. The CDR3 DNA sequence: TGTGCCAGCAGTGAAAACGCCGGCTATGGCTACACCTTC. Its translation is CASSENAGYGYTF.

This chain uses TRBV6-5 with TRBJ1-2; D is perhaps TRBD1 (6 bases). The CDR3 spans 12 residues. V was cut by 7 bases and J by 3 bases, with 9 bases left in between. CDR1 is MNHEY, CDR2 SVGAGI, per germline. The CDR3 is CASTDRYYGYTF. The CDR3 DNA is TGTGCCAGCACCGACAGGTACTATGGCTACACCTTC.

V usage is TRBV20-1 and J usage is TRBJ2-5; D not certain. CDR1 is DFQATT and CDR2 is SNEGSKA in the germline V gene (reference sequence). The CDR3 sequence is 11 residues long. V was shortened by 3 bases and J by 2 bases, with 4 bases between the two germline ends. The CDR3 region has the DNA TGCAGTGCTAGCCCACAAGAGACCCAGTACTTC. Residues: CSASPQETQYF.

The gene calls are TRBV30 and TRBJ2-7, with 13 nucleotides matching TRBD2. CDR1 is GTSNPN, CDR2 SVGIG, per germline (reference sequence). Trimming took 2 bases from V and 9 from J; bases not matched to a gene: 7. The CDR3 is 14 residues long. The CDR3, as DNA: TGTGCCTGGAGTCGCCTGACTAGCGGGGGGACGCAGTACTTC. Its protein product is CAWSRLTSGGTQYF.

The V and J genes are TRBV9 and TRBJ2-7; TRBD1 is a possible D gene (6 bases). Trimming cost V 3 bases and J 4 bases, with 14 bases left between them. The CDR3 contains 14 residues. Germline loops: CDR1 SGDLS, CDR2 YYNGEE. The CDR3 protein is CASSDRDIPYEQYF. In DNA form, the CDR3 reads TGTGCCAGCAGCGACCGGGACATACCTTACGAGCAGTACTTC.

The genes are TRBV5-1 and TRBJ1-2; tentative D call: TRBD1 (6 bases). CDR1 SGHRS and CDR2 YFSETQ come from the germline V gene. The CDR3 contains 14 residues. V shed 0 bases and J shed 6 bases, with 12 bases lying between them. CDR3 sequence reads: CASSLDGGRDGYTF. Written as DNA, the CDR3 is TGCGCCAGCAGCTTGGATGGGGGCAGGGATGGCTACACCTTC.

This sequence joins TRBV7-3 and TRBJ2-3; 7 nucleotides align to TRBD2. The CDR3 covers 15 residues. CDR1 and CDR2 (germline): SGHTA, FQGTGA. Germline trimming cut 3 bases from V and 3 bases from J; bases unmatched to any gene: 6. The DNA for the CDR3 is TGTGCCAGCAGCTTTGCGGGAGTGAGTACAGATACGCAGTATTTT. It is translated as CASSFAGVSTDTQYF.

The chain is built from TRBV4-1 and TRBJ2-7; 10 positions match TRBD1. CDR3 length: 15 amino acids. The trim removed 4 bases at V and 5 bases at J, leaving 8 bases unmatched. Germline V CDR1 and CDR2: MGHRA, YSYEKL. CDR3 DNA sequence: TGCGCCAGCAGCCCGGAGGGGACAGGGGTCCACGAGCAGTACTTC. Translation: CASSPEGTGVHEQYF.

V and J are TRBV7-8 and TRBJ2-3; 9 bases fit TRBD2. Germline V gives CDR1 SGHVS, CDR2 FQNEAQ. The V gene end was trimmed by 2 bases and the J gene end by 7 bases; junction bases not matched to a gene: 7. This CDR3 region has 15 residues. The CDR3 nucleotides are TGTGCCAGCAGCTTACCTAGCGGGACTCTACATACGCAGTATTTT. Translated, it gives CASSLPSGTLHTQYF.

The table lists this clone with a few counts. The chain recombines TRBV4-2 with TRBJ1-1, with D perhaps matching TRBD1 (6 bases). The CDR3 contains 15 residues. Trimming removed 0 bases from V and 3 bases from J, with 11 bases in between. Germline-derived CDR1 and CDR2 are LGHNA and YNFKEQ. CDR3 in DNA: TGTGCCAGCAGCCAAGACACAGGGAGGGACACTGAAGCTTTCTTT. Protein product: CASSQDTGRDTEAFF.

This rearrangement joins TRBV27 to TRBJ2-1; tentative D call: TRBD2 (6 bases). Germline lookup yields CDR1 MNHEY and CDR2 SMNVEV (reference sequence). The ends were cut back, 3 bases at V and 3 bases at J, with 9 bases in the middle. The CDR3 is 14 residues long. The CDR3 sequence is CASSLRDRYNEQFF. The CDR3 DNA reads TGTGCCAGCAGTTTGCGGGACCGCTACAATGAGCAGTTCTTC.

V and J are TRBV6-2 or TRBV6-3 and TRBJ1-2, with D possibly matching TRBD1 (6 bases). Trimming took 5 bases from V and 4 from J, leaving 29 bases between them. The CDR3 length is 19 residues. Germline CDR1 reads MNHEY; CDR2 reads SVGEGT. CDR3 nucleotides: TGTGCCAGCAGTACGTCCCCTTGGGACACTACCAGAAGGGGCTATGGCTACACCTTC. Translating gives CASSTSPWDTTRRGYGYTF.

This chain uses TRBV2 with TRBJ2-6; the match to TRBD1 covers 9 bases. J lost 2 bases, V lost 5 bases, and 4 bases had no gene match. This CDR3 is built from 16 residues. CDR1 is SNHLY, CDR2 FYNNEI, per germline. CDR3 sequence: CASSLTGGAGANVLTF. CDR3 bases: TGTGCCAGCAGTTTAACAGGGGGCGCTGGGGCCAACGTCCTGACTTTC.

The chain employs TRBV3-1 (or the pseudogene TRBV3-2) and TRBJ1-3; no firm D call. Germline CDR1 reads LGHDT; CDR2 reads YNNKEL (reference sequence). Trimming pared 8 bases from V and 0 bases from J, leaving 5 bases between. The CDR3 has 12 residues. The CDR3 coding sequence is TGTGCCAGCGGACTCTCTGGAAACACCATATATTTT. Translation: CASGLSGNTIYF.

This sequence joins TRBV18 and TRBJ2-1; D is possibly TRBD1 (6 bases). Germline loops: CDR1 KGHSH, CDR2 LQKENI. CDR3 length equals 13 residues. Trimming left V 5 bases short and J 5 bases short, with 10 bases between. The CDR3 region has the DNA TGTGCCAGCTCAACCCGACAGGACAATGAGCAGTTCTTC. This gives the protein CASSTRQDNEQFF.